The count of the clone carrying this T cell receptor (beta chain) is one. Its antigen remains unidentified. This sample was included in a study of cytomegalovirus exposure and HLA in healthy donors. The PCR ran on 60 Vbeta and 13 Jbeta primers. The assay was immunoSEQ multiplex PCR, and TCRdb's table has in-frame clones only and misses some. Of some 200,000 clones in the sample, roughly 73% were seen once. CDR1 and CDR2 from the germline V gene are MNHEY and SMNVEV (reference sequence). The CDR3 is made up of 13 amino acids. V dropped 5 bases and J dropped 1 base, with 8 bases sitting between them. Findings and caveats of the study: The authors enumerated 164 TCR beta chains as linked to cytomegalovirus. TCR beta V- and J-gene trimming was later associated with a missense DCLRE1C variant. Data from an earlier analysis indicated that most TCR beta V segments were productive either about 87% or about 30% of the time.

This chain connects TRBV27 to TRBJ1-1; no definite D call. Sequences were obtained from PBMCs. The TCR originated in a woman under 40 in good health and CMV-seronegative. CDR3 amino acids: CASSQRQNTEAFF. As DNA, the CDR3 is TGTGCCAGCAGTCAAAGACAGAACACTGAAGCTTTCTTT.